These 15 T cell receptor beta chains were sequenced from one sample in a study of cytomegalovirus exposure and HLA in healthy donors. Primers included in the PCR were 60 Vbeta and 13 Jbeta primers. Sequenced by immunoSEQ multiplex PCR; TCRdb stores in-frame clones only, minus some. In the table there are more than 110,000 clones, roughly four fifths of which are singletons. Sequenced material: PBMCs. Receptors were obtained from a woman aged 50 to 60 in good health and CMV-seronegative.

V usage is TRBV2 and J usage is TRBJ2-4; the match to TRBD2 covers 10 bases. There are 16 residues in the CDR3. V shed 3 bases and J 6 bases; nucleotides not matched to a gene: 8. CDR1 and CDR2 (germline): SNHLY, FYNNEI. The CDR3 coding sequence is TGTGCCAGCAGTGAGAGACTAGCGGGTCCGGGAAACATTCAGTACTTC. It encodes CASSERLAGPGNIQYF.

V gene TRBV2 combines with J gene TRBJ2-5, with D maybe TRBD1 (5 bases). Judging by the DNA end, TRBJ2-7 fits better; the J call may be wrong. Germline-derived CDR1 and CDR2 are SNHLY and FYNNEI. This CDR3 comprises 14 residues. DNA of the CDR3: TGTGCCAGCACGGTTCTGCAGGGAAGAAGCGAGCAGTACTTC. The encoded protein is CASTVLQGRSEQYF.

This chain links TRBV5-1 with TRBJ1-4; 9 bases fit TRBD1. The germline V gene encodes CDR1 SGHRS and CDR2 YFSETQ. Trimming cost V 4 bases and J 13 bases; bases outside gene matches: 14. The CDR3 is 15 residues long. CDR3 DNA sequence: TGCGCCAGCAGCACCACGACAGGGGGAAGGGGGAGACTGTTTTTT. Its translation: CASSTTTGGRGRLFF.

V gene TRBV7-9 combines with J gene TRBJ1-1; D remains unclear. Germline V gene data show CDR1 as SEHNR and CDR2 as FQNEAQ (reference sequence). Trimming left V 3 bases short and J 6 bases short, with 14 bases between. This CDR3 region has 14 residues. DNA for the CDR3: TGTGCCAGCAGCTTTGGCCTAAGTGAGGCTGAAGCTTTCTTT. Translating gives CASSFGLSEAEAFF.

The rearrangement links TRBV6-4 to TRBJ2-2; 8 nucleotides align to TRBD2. Germline V gene lookup returns CDR1 MRHNA and CDR2 SNTAGT. The CDR3 contains 15 residues. V gave up 4 bases and J gave up 5 bases; unmatched junction bases: 6. This chain's CDR3 is CASSGGGGSTGELFF. CDR3 coding DNA: TGTGCCAGCAGTGGAGGCGGGGGGTCTACCGGGGAGCTGTTTTTT.

This CDR3 reads CASSFDRGQANEKLFF. The CDR3 region has the DNA TGTGCCAGCAGTTTCGACAGGGGGCAGGCTAATGAAAAACTGTTTTTT. This chain links TRBV28 with TRBJ1-4; 10 nucleotides match TRBD1. The germline gives CDR1 MDHEN, CDR2 SYDVKM. Germline trimming cut 3 bases from V and 3 bases from J; bases unmatched to any gene: 4. This CDR3 is 16 amino acids long.

This clone was detected a few times. The chain carries TRBV6-5 and TRBJ2-2; perhaps TRBD1 as D (6 bases). The CDR3 is 13 residues long. Per the germline V gene, CDR1 is MNHEY and CDR2 is SVGAGI. The germline V and J ends were trimmed by 5 bases and 7 bases, with 11 bases remaining between them. The DNA for the CDR3 is TGTGCCAGCAGTCGAACAGGGATCGGGGAGCTGTTTTTT. Protein product: CASSRTGIGELFF.

The V and J genes are TRBV28 and TRBJ1-1; the match to TRBD1 covers 9 bases. This CDR3 spans 15 amino acids. The V segment lost 2 bases and the J segment 5 bases; nucleotides outside the gene matches: 6. Germline V gives CDR1 MDHEN, CDR2 SYDVKM. The CDR3 region has the DNA TGTGCCAGCAGTTTACCCACAGGGGGCCGAACTGAAGCTTTCTTT. This gives the protein CASSLPTGGRTEAFF.

Notes on this clone: Additional DNA sequences in this sample encode the identical CDR3. This sequence joins TRBV6-1 and TRBJ2-7, with 8 bases matching TRBD2. J gave up 0 bases and V 3 bases, and 7 bases lay outside the gene matches. Germline V gene sequence: CDR1 MNHNS, CDR2 SASEGT. The CDR3 length is 16 residues. CDR3 region: CASSDRGGISSYEQYF. CDR3 nucleotides: TGTGCCAGCAGTGACCGGGGGGGGATAAGCTCCTACGAGCAGTACTTC.

CDR3 protein: CASGPGTSGGIITGELFF. For the CDR3, the DNA is TGTGCTAGTGGTCCCGGGACTAGCGGGGGAATAATCACCGGGGAGCTGTTTTTT. The chain uses TRBV12-5 and TRBJ2-2; 14 bases are a match to TRBD2. This CDR3 has 18 amino acids. Germline V gives CDR1 LGHNT, CDR2 FRNRAP. Trimming at V came to 5 bases and at J to 4 bases, leaving 9 bases not matched to a gene. The whole variable domain, remainder taken from reference TRBV12-5 and TRBJ2-2, is DARVTQTPRHKVTEMGQEVTMRCQPILGHNTVFWYRQTMMQGLELLAYFRNRAPLDDSGMPKDRFSAEMPDATLATLKIQPSEPRDSAVYFCASGPGTSGGIITGELFFGEGSRLTVL.

This clone was recorded once. The rearrangement joins TRBV10-3 to TRBJ1-2, with 7 bases matching TRBD1. CDR3 length equals 17 residues. The germline V gene encodes CDR1 ENHRY and CDR2 SYGVKD. After removal of 9 bases from V and 0 bases from J, the junction contained 16 bases not matched to a gene. Here the CDR3 DNA reads TGTGCCATTTCCTCTAGGGGGCCCGGCGATTCTAACTATGGCTACACCTTC. The encoded protein is CAISSRGPGDSNYGYTF.

The chain carries TRBV11-3 and TRBJ1-2; TRBD1 aligns across 8 bases. Germline assignment: CDR1 SGHNT and CDR2 YENEEA. Trimming at V came to 3 bases and at J to 3 bases, leaving 6 bases not matched to a gene. CDR3 length equals 15 residues. The CDR3 DNA follows: TGTGCCAGCAGCTTTACTTCAGGGGGCGACTATGGCTACACCTTC. It specifies CASSFTSGGDYGYTF.

This clone appeared once. The chain uses TRBV5-1 and TRBJ1-6; TRBD1 might be the D (5 bases). Germline V gene data show CDR1 as SGHRS and CDR2 as YFSETQ. Trimming pared 4 bases from V and 5 bases from J, leaving 16 bases between. The CDR3 runs to 16 residues. The CDR3 coding sequence is TGCGCCAGCAGCCGGTTACACGGGACTGATAATTCACCCCTCCACTTT. Translated: CASSRLHGTDNSPLHF.

J is TRBJ1-1 and V is TRBV6-5, with D uncertain. The CDR3 contains 14 residues. Trimming took off 6 bases at V and 8 bases at J, with 19 bases between the two ends. Germline V lookup: CDR1 MNHEY, CDR2 SVGAGI. CDR3 amino acids: CASRPPGRALEAFF. As DNA, the CDR3 is TGTGCCAGCAGACCCCCCGGGAGGGCGTTGGAAGCTTTCTTT.

This clone was seen only once. The chain couples TRBV27 to TRBJ1-5, with D maybe TRBD1 (6 bases). This CDR3 comprises 19 residues. The germline gives CDR1 MNHEY, CDR2 SMNVEV (reference sequence). Trimming shortened V by 2 bases and J by 0 bases, and 20 bases separated the two germline ends. The CDR3 loop reads CASSLAVRGWLDSNQPQHF. CDR3 nucleotide sequence: TGTGCCAGCAGTTTAGCTGTCAGGGGTTGGCTGGATAGCAATCAGCCCCAGCATTTT.